The 3 T cell receptor beta chains below were found in one sample sequenced in a study of T cell repertoires in aging, cancer and after chemotherapy. Multiplex touch-down PCR with TRB-A/B primers amplified rearranged V-D-J TRB sequences. TCRdb analysed the multiplex PCR reads with MiXCR anew, one entry per CDR3 protein. The sample contains fewer than 2,000 distinct CDR3 sequences, under 60% of which appear only once. Amplification of TCR beta used genomic DNA extracted from peripheral blood. Input material: blood. All receptors derive from a human donor with a blood cancer.

The CDR3 bases are TGTGCCAGCACCACACAGACAGGCACAGATACGCAGTATTTT. Encoded protein: CASTTQTGTDTQYF. V is TRBV7-2 and J is TRBJ2-3; tentative D call: TRBD1 (5 bases). Trimming removed 7 bases at V and 1 base at J, with 12 bases between. The length of the CDR3 is 14 residues. Per germline, CDR1 SGHTA and CDR2 FQGNSA.

This clonotype was counted only a few times. V gene TRBV29-1 combines with J gene TRBJ2-2, with 13 bases that match TRBD2. The CDR3 has 16 residues. Trimming cost V 1 base and J 2 bases; bases outside gene matches: 1. The germline V gene has CDR1 SQVTM and CDR2 ANQGSEA. The CDR3 sequence: CSVEGGLAGNTGELFF. CDR3 bases: TGCAGCGTTGAAGGGGGACTAGCGGGAAACACCGGGGAGCTGTTTTTT.

The rearrangement uses TRBV6-1 and TRBJ2-7; 8 bases agree with TRBD1. V trimming: 5 bases; J trimming: 3 bases; junction bases outside the gene matches: 3. This CDR3 region has 13 residues. Germline CDR1 MNHNS, CDR2 SASEGT. The CDR3 protein is CASSRTGRYEQYF. Written as DNA, the CDR3 is TGTGCCAGCAGTAGGACAGGGCGCTACGAGCAGTACTTC.